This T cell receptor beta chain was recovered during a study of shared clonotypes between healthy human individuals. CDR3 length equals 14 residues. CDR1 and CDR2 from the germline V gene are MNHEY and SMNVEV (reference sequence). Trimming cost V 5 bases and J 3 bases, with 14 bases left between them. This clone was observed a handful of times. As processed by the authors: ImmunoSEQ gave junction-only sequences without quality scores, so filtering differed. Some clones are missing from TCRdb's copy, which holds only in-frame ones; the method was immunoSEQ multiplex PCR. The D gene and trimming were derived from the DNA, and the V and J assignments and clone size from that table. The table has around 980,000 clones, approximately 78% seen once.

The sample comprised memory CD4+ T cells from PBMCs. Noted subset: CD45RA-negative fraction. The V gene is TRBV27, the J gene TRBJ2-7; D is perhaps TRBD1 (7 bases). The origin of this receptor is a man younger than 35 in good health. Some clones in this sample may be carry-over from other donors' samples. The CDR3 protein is CASSPRRDSYEQYF. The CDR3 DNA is TGTGCCAGCAGTCCCAGGAGGGACAGCTACGAGCAGTACTTC.